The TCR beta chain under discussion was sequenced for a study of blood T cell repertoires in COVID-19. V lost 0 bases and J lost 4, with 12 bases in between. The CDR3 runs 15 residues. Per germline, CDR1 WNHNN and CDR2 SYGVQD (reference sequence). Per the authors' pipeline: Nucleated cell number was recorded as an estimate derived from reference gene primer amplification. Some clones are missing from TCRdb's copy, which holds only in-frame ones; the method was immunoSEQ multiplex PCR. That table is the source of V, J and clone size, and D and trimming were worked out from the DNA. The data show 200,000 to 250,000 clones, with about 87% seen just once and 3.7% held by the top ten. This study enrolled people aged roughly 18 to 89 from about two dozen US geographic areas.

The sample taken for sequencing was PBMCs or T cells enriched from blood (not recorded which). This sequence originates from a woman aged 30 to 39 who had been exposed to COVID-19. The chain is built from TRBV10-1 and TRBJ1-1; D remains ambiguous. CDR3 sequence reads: CASSESGRSSTEAFF. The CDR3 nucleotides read TGCGCCAGCAGTGAGTCCGGCAGGTCTTCCACTGAAGCTTTCTTT.